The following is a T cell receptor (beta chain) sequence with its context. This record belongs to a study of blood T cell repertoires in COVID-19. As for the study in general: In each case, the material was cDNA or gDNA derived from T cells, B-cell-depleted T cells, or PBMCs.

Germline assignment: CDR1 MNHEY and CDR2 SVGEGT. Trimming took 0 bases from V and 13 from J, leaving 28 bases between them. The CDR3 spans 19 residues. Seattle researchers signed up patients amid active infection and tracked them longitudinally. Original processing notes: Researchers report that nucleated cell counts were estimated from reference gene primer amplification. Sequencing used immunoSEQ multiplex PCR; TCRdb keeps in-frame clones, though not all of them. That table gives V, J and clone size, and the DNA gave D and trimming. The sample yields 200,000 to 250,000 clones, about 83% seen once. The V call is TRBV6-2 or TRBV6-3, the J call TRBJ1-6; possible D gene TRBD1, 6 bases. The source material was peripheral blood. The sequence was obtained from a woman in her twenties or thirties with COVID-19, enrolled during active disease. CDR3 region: CASSYSAGDTRSATLPLHF. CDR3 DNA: TGTGCCAGCAGTTACTCTGCAGGGGACACCCGCAGCGCTACCCTTCCCCTCCACTTT.